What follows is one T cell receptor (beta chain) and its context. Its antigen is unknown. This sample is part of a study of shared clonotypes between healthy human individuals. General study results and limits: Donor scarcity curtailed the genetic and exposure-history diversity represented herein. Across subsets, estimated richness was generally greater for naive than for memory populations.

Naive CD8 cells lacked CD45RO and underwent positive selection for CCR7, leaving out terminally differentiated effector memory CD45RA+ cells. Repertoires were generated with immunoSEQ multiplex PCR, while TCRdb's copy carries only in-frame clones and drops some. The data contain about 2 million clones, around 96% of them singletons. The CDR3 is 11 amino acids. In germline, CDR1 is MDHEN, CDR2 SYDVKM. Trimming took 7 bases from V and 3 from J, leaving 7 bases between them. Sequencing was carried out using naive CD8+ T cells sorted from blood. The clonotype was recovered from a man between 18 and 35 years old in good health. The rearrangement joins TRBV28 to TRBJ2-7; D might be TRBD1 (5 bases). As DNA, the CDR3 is TGTGCCAGCACCGACAGCTACGAGCAGTACTTC. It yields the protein CASTDSYEQYF. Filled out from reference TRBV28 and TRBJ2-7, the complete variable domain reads DVKVTQSSRYLVKRTGEKVFLECVQDMDHENMFWYRQDPGLGLRLIYFSYDVKMKEKGDIPEGYSVSREKKERFSLILESASTNQTSMYLCASTDSYEQYFGPGTRLTVT.